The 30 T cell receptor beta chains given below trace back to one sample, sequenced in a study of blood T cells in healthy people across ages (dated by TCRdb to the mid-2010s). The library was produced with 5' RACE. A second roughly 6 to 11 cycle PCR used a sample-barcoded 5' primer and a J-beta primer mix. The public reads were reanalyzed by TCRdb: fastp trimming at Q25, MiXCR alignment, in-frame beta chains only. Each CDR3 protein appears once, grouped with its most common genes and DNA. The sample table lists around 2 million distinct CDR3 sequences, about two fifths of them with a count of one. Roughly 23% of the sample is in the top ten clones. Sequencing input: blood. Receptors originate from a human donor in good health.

CDR3 residues: CASSYSNGYTF. CDR3 DNA sequence: TGTGCCAGCAGCTACAGTAATGGCTACACCTTC. The chain uses TRBV13 and TRBJ1-2; the D is unclear. The CDR3 length is 11 residues. Trimming cost V 4 bases and J 6 bases, with 6 bases left between them. From germline, CDR1 is PRHDT and CDR2 FYEKMQ (reference sequence). Drawing the rest from reference TRBV13 and TRBJ1-2, the complete variable domain is AAGVIQSPRHLIKEKRETATLKCYPIPRHDTVYWYQQGPGQDPQFLISFYEKMQSDKGSIPDRFSAQQFSDYHSELNMSSLELGDSALYFCASSYSNGYTFGSGTRLTVV.

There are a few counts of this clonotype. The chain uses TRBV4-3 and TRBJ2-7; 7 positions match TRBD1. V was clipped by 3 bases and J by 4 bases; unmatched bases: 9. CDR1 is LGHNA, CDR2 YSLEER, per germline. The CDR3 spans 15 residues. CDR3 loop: CASSQDQGETYEQYF. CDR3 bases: TGCGCCAGCAGCCAGGATCAGGGGGAAACTTACGAGCAGTACTTC.

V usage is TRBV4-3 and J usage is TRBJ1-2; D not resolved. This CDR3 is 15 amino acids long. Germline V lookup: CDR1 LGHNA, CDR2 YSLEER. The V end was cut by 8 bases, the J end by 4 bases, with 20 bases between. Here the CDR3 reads CASASVGTGIYGYTF. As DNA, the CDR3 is TGCGCCAGCGCCTCCGTTGGCACCGGCATCTATGGCTACACCTTC.

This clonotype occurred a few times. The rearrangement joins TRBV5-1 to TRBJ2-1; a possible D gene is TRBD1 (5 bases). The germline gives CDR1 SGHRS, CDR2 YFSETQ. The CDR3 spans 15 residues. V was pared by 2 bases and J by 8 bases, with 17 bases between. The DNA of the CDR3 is TGCGCCAGCAGCTTAAGTGGTTTAGGGGTCCATGAGCAGTTCTTC. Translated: CASSLSGLGVHEQFF.

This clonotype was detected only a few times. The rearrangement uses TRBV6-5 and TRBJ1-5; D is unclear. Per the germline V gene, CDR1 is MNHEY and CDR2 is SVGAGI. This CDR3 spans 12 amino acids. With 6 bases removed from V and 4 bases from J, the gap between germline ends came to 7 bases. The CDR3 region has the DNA TGTGCCAGCAGCACCTATAATCAGCCCCAGCATTTT. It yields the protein CASSTYNQPQHF.

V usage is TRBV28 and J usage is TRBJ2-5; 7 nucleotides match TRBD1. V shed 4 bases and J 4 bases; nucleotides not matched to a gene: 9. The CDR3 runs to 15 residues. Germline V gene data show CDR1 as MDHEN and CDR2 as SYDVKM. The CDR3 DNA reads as TGTGCCAGCAGTTCCAGGGGGTCACATATAGAGACCCAGTACTTC. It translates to CASSSRGSHIETQYF.

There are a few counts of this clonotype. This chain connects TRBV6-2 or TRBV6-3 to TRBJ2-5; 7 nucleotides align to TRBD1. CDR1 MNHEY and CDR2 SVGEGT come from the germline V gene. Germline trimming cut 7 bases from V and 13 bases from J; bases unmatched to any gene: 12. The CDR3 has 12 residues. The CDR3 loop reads CASKGQTYERYF. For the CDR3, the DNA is TGTGCCAGCAAGGGACAGACCTACGAGCGGTACTTC.

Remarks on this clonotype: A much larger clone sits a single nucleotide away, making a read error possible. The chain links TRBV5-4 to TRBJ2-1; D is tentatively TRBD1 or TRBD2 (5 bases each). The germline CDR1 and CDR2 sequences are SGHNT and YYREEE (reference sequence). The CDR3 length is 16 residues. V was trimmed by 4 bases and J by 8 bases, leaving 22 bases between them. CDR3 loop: CASSPGLDWTADEQFF. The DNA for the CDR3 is TGTGCCAGCAGCCCGGGGCTGGACTGGACGGCCGATGAGCAGTTCTTC.

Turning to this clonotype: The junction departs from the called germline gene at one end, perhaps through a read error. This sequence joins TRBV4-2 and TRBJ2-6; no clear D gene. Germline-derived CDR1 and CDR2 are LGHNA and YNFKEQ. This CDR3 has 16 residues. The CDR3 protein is CTSSQDESSGANVLTF. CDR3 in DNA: TGTACCAGCAGCCAAGACGAGAGCTCGGGGGCCAACGTCCTGACTTTC.

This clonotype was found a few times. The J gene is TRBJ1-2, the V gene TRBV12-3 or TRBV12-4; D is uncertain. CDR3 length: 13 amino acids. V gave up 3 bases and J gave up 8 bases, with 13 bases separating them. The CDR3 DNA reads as TGTGCCAGCAGTTTCAGAGAGGAGAGCGGCTACACCTTC. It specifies CASSFREESGYTF.

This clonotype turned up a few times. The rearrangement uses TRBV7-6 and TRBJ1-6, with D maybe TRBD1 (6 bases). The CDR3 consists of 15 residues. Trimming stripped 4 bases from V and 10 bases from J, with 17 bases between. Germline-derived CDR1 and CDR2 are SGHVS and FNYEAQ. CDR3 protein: CASSSYRDKGSPLHF. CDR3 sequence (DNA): TGTGCCAGCAGCTCCTACAGGGACAAGGGCTCACCCCTCCACTTT.

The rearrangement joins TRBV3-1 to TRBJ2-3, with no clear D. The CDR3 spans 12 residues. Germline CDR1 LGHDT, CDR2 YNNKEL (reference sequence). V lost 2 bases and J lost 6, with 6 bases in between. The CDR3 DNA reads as TGTGCCAGCAGCCAATTCTGGGATACGCAGTATTTT. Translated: CASSQFWDTQYF.

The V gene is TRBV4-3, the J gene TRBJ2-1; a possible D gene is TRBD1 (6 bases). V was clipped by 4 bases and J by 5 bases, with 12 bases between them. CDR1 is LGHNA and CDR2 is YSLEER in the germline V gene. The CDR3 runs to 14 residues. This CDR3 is CASSLGHPDNEQFF. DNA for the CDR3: TGCGCCAGCAGCCTGGGACACCCAGACAATGAGCAGTTCTTC.

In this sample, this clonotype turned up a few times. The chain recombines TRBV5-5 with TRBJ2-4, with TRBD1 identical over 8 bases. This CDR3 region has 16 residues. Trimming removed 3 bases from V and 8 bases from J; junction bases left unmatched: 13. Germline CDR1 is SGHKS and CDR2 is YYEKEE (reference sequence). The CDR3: CASSYRTGMRLDIQYF. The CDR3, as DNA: TGTGCCAGCAGCTACCGGACAGGGATGAGACTGGACATTCAGTACTTC.

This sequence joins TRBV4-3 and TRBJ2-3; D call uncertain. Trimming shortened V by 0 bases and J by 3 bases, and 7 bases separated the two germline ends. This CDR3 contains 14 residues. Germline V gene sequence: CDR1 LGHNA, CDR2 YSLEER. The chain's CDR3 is CASSQDIGTDTQYF. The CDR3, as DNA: TGCGCCAGCAGCCAAGATATCGGTACAGATACGCAGTATTTT.

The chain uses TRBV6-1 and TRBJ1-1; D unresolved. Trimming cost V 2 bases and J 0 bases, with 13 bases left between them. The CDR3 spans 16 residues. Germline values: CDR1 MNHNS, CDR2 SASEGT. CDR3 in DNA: TGTGCCAGCAGTGAATCCGCCCTCAGGTTGAACACTGAAGCTTTCTTT. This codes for CASSESALRLNTEAFF.

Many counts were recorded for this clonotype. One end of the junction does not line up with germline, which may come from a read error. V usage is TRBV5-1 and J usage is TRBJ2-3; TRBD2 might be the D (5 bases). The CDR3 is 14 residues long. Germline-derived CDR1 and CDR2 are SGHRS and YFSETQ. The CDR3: CASSLRDNTDTQYF. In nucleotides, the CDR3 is TGTGCCAGCAGCTTGAGGGATAACACAGATACGCAGTATTTT. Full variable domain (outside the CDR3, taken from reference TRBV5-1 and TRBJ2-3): KAGVTQTPRYLIKTRGQQVTLSCSPISGHRSVSWYQQTPGQGLQFLFEYFSETQRNKGNFPGRFSGRQFSNSRSEMNVSTLELGDSALYLCASSLRDNTDTQYFGPGTRLTVL.

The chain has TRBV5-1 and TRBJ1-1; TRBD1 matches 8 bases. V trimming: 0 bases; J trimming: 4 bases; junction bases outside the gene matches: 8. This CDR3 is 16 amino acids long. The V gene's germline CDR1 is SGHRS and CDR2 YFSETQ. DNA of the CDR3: TGCGCCAGCAGCTTGGACCCTAATACAGGGGGCACTGAAGCTTTCTTT. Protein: CASSLDPNTGGTEAFF.

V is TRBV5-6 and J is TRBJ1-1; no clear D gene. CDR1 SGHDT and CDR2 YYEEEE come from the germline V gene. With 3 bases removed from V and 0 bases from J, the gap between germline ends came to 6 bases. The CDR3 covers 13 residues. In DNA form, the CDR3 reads TGTGCCAGCAGCTGGCTGATGAACACTGAAGCTTTCTTT. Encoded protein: CASSWLMNTEAFF.

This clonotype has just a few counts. CDR3 protein: CATSRDRADTTYGYTF. DNA of the CDR3: TGTGCCACCAGCAGAGATCGAGCAGATACTACCTATGGCTACACCTTC. The chain uses TRBV15 and TRBJ1-2; unclear D gene. V lost 0 bases and J lost 4, with 15 bases in between. There are 16 residues in the CDR3. Germline V gives CDR1 LNHNV, CDR2 YYDKDF (reference sequence).

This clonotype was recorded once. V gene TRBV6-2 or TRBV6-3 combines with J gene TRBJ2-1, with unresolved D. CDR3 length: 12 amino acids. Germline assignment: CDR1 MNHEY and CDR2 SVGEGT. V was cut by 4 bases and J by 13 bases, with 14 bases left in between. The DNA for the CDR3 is TGTGCCAGCAGTTTACAGAAAGAGACCCAGTTCTTC. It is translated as CASSLQKETQFF.

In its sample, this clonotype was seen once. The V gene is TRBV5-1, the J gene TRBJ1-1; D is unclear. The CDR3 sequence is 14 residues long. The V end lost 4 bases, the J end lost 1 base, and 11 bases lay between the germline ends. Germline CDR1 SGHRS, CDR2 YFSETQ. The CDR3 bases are TGCGCCAGCAGCGGAGGGTGGTCGAACACTGAAGCTTTCTTT. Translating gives CASSGGWSNTEAFF.

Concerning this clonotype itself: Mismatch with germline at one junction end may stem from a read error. The CDR3 here is CASSTSGGQHSYSEQFF. DNA for the CDR3: TGTGCCAGCAGTACTAGCGGGGGGCAGCACTCCTACAGTGAGCAGTTCTTC. The V and J genes are TRBV12-3 or TRBV12-4 and TRBJ2-1; 12 bases line up with TRBD2. The CDR3 length is 17 residues.

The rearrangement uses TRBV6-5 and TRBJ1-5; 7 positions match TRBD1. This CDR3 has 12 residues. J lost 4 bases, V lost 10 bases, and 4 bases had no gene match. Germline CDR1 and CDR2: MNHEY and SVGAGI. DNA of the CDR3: TGTGCCACAGGGACAGATAATCAGCCCCAGCATTTT. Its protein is CATGTDNQPQHF.

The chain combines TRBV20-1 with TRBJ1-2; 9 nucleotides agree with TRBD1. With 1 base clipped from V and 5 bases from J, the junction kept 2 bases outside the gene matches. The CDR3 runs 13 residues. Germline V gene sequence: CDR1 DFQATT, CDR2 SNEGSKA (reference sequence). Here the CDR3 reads CSARAGTGYGYTF. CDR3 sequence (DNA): TGCAGTGCTAGAGCCGGGACAGGGTATGGCTACACCTTC.

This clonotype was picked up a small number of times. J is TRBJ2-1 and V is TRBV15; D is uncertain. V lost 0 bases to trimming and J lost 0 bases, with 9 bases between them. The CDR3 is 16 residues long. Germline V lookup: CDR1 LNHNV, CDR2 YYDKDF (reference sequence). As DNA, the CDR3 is TGTGCCACCAGCAGAGATCGGTCCAGCTCCTACAATGAGCAGTTCTTC. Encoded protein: CATSRDRSSSYNEQFF.

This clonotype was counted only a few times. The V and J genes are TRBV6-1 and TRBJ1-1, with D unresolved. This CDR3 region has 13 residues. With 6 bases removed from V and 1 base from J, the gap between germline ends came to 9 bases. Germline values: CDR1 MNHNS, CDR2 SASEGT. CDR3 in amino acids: CASRTTENTEAFF. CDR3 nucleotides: TGTGCCAGCAGAACAACAGAGAACACTGAAGCTTTCTTT.

DNA of the CDR3: TGCAGCGTTGAGAGGGGCAAGAACACTGAAGCTTTCTTT. This encodes CSVERGKNTEAFF. This chain connects TRBV29-1 to TRBJ1-1, with a possible D match to TRBD1 (5 bases). Between the trimmed V and J ends, which lost 3 bases and 1 base, there was a span of 9 bases. Per the germline V gene, CDR1 is SQVTM and CDR2 is ANQGSEA. This CDR3 spans 13 amino acids.

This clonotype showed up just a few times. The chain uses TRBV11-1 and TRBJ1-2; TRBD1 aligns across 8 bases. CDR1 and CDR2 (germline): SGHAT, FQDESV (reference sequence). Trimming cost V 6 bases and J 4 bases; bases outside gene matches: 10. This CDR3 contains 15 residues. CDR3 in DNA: TGTGCCAGCAGAACCGGGACAGGTCCGACCTATGGCTACACCTTC. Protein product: CASRTGTGPTYGYTF.

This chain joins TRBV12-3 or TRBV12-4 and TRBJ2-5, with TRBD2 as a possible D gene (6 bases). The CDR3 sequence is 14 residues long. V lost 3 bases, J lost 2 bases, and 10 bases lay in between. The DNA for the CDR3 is TGTGCCAGCAGTTTTGCCGGGAGTCAAGAGACCCAGTACTTC. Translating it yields CASSFAGSQETQYF.